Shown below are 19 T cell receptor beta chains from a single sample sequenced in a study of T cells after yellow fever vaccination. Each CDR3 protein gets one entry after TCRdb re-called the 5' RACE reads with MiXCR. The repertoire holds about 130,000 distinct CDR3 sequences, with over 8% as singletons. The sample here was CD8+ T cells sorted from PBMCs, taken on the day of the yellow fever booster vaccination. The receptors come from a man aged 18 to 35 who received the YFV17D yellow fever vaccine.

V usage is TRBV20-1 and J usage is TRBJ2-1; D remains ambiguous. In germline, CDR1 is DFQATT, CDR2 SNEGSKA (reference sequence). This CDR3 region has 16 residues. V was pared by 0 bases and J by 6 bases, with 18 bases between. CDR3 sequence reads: CSARDSYRGSFNEQFF. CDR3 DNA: TGCAGTGCTAGAGATTCGTATAGAGGTAGCTTCAATGAGCAGTTCTTC.

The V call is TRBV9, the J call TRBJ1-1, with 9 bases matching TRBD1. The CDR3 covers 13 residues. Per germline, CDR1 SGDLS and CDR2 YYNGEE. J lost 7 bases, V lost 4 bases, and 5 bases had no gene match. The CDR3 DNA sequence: TGTGCCAGCAGCCCGGACAGGGGAAATGAAGCTTTCTTT. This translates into CASSPDRGNEAFF.

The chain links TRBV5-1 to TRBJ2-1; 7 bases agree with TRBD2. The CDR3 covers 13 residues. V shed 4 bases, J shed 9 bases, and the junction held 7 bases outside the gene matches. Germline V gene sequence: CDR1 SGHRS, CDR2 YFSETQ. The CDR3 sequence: CASSMTSRTEQFF. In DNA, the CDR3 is TGCGCCAGCAGCATGACTAGCCGAACTGAGCAGTTCTTC. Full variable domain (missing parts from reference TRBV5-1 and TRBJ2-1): KAGVTQTPRYLIKTRGQQVTLSCSPISGHRSVSWYQQTPGQGLQFLFEYFSETQRNKGNFPGRFSGRQFSNSRSEMNVSTLELGDSALYLCASSMTSRTEQFFGPGTRLTVL.

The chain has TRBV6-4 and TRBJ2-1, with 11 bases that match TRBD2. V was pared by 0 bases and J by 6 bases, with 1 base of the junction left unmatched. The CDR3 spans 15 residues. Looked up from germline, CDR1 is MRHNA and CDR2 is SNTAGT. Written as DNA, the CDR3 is TGTGCCAGCAGTGACTCGACTAGCGGGGCCAATGAGCAGTTCTTC. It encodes CASSDSTSGANEQFF.

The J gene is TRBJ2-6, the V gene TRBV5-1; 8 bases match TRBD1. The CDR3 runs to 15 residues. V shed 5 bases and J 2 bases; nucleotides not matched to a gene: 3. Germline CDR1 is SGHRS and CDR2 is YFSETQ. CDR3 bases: TGCGCCAGCAGAAACAGGGGGGCTGGGGCCAACGTCCTGACTTTC. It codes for CASRNRGAGANVLTF.

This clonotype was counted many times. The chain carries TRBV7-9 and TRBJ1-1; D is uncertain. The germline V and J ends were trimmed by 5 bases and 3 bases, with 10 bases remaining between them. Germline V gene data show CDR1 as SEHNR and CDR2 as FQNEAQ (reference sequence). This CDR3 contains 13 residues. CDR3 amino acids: CASSPRVDTEAFF. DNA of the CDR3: TGTGCCAGCAGCCCCCGGGTCGACACTGAAGCTTTCTTT.

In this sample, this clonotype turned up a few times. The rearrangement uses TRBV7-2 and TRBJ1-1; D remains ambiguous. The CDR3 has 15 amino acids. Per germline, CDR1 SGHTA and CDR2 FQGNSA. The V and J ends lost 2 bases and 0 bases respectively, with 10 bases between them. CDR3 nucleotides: TGTGCCAGCAGCTTAAGGTCCCACATGAACACTGAAGCTTTCTTT. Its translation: CASSLRSHMNTEAFF.

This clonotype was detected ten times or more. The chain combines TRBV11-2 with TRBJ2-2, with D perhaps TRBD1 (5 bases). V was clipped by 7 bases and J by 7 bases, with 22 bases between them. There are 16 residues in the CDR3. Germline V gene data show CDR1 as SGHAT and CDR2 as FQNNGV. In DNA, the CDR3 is TGTGCCAGCACCTCGGATCCAAGGGGCTTAGGCGGGGAGCTGTTTTTT. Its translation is CASTSDPRGLGGELFF.

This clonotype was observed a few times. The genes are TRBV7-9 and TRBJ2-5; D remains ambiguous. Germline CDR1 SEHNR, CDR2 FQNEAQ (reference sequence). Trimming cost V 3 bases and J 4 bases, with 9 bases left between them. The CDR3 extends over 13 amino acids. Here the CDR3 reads CASSFSYRETQYF. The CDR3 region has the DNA TGTGCCAGCAGCTTTAGTTACAGAGAGACCCAGTACTTC.

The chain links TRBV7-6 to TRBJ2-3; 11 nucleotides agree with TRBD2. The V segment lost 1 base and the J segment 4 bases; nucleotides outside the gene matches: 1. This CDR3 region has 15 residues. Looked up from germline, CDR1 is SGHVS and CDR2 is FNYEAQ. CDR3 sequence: CASSLVAGGPDTQYF. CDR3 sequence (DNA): TGTGCCAGCAGCTTAGTAGCGGGGGGGCCAGATACGCAGTATTTT.

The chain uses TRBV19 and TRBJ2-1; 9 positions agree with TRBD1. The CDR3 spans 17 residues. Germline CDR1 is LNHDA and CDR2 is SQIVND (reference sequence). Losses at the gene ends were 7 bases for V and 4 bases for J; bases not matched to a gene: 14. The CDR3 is CASTDFPGQGLYNEQFF. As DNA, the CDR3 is TGTGCCAGTACTGATTTTCCGGGACAGGGATTATACAATGAGCAGTTCTTC.

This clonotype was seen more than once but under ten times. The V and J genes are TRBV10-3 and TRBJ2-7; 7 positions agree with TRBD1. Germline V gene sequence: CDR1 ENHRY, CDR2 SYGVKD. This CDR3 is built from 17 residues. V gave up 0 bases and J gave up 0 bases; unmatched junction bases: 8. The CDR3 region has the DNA TGTGCCATCAGTGAGTCATGGGGACAGCCTCGCTCCTACGAGCAGTACGTC. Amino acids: CAISESWGQPRSYEQYV.

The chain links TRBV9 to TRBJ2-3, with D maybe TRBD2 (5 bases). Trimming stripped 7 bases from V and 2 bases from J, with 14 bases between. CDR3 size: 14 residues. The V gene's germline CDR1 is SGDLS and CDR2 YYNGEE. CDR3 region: CASGREGFTDTQYF. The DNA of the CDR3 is TGTGCCAGCGGGCGCGAGGGATTCACAGATACGCAGTATTTT. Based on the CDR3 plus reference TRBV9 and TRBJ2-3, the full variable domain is DSGVTQTPKHLITATGQRVTLRCSPRSGDLSVYWYQQSLDQGLQFLIQYYNGEERAKGNILERFSAQQFPDLHSELNLSSLELGDSALYFCASGREGFTDTQYFGPGTRLTVL.

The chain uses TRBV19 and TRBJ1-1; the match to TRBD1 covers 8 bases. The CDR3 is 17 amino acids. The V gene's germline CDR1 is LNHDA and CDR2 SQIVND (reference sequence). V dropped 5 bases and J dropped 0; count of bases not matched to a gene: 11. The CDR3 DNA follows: TGTGCCAGTAGTTCCGGATCCAGGGGACAGGTGAACACTGAAGCTTTCTTT. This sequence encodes CASSSGSRGQVNTEAFF.

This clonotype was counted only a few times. Written as DNA, the CDR3 is TGTGCCAGCAGTTTACTCCGCCGGGAGCCCTATAATTCACCCCTCCACTTT. Protein product: CASSLLRREPYNSPLHF. The chain recombines TRBV27 with TRBJ1-6, with D unclear. V lost 2 bases to trimming and J lost 2 bases, with 13 bases between them. The length of the CDR3 is 17 residues. CDR1 MNHEY and CDR2 SMNVEV come from the germline V gene (reference sequence).

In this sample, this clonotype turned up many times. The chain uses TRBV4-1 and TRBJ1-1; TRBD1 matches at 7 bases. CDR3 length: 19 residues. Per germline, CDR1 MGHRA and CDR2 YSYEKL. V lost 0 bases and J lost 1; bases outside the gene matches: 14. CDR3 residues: CASSQDFPGQNLGNTEAFF. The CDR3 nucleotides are TGCGCCAGCAGCCAAGATTTCCCGGGACAGAACTTGGGGAACACTGAAGCTTTCTTT.

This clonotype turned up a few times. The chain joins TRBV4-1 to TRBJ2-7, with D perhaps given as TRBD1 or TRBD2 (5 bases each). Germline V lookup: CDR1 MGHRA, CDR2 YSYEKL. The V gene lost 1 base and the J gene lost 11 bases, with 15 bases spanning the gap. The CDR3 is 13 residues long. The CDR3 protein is CASSQGSGGVEYV. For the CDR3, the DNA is TGCGCCAGCAGCCAAGGAAGTGGGGGAGTGGAGTACGTC.

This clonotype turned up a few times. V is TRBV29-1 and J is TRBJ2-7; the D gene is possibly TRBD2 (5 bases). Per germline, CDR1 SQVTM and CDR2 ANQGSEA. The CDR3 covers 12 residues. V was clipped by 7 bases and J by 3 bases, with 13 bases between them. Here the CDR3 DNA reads TGCAGCGCCGGGAACACCTTCTACGAGCAGTACTTC. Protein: CSAGNTFYEQYF.

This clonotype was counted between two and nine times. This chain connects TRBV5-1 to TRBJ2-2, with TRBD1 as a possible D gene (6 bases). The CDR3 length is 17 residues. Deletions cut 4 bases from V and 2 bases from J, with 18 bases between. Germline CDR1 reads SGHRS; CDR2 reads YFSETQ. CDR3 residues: CASSAYPDRGNTGELFF. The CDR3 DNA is TGCGCCAGCAGCGCGTATCCGGACAGAGGAAACACCGGGGAGCTGTTTTTT.